A single count supports the clone carrying this T cell receptor beta chain. Only in-frame clones appear in the TCRdb table, and some are missing; sequencing was by immunoSEQ multiplex PCR. Among some 120,000 clones listed, around 83% were seen once. The data stem from a study of blood T cell repertoires in COVID-19. About the research overall: COVID-19 samples collected from the United States, Italy and Spain covered acute and convalescent phases. Sample material is recorded as cDNA or gDNA derived from T cells, B-cell-depleted T cells, or PBMCs.

Patients from Seattle were sampled longitudinally, starting during active infection. Deletions cut 2 bases from V and 4 bases from J, with 11 bases between. The CDR3 is made up of 15 amino acids. Per the germline V gene, CDR1 is MNHNS and CDR2 is SASEGT. This chain uses TRBV6-1 with TRBJ1-4, with no clear D. Material: peripheral blood. This TCR was sampled from a woman over 75 with COVID-19, enrolled during active disease. CDR3 protein: CASSEFWASNEKLFF. CDR3 nucleotide sequence: TGTGCCAGCAGTGAATTTTGGGCAAGTAATGAAAAACTGTTTTTT.